This T cell receptor beta chain appears in the sequencing data of a study of shared clonotypes between healthy human individuals. Study summary: With ages of 18 to 49, the donors were two women and a few men.

Turning to this clone: Other DNA variants within this sample encode the same CDR3.

At deep level, the assay was performed. Authors' processing steps: Owing to the provision of junction-only sequences devoid of quality scores by immunoSEQ, filtering differed. Sequenced by immunoSEQ multiplex PCR; TCRdb stores in-frame clones only, minus some. V and J calls plus clone size are reproduced from that table; the DNA served to infer D and trimming. The sample lists about 1.5 million clones; 95% to 99% were seen once. Into CD45RA+ naive and CD45RA-negative memory subsets, the CD4+ cells were split. CDR3 length: 14 amino acids. V lost 4 bases and J lost 0; bases outside the gene matches: 0. The V gene's germline CDR1 is MDHEN and CDR2 SYDVKM.

The chain employs TRBV28 and TRBJ1-5; TRBD1 matches at 7 bases. The receptor comes from a man aged 30 to 39 in good health. The specimen sequenced was naive CD4+ T cells sorted from blood. Specified subset: CD45RA+ positively selected. CDR3 nucleotide sequence: TGTGCCAGCAGTTCAGGGGGTAGCAATCAGCCCCAGCATTTT. Translating gives CASSSGGSNQPQHF.